This TCR beta chain appears in the sequencing data of a study of T cell responses to AZD1222 COVID-19 vaccine (dated by TCRdb to the early 2020s). With regard to the full study: TCR sequencing was performed for roughly 250 trial participants, of whom 200 to 210 were given two doses of AZD1222 and around 25 were given two doses of MenACWY control vaccine. Trial participants were enrolled by age into 18-55, 56-69 and 70-plus year subgroups, with around 150, 28 and 57 TCR-sequenced participants respectively.

Comments on this clone: The antigen it recognizes is unknown. Per-base quality was not reported, and no clone a single base away is much larger than it.

Per the publication, the time point label means: about 28 days (+/-7) after the second vaccine dose. Because spike-specific TCR depth and breadth did not differ between the two schedules, AZD1222 recipients who got a second dose at roughly 4 weeks were pooled with those who got a second dose at roughly 12 weeks. Vaccinee samples came from UK trials COV001 and COV002, including a single-blind randomized controlled phase 2/3 trial of AZD1222 (ChAdOx1 nCoV-19) in healthy adults. Trial participant PBMC samples were collected at day 0 and day 28 after the second dose for TCRbeta chain sequencing. In the germline V gene, CDR1 corresponds to SGHRS and CDR2 to YFSETQ. Spanning cysteine to phenylalanine, the CDR3 consists of 14 amino acids. Solely the CDR3 DNA is kept, with 42 bases framed from the first base. Deletion took 2 bases off V and 3 bases off J, with a span of 9 bases between the germline ends.

The CDR3 regions of human TCRbeta chains were analyzed by immunosequencing. As for the authors' bioinformatics: Repertoire TCRs were matched against a reference library of SARS-CoV-2-specific TCRs generated with the MIRA antigen-specificity platform. Breadth meant the fraction of unique TCRs that were SARS-CoV-2-associated, whereas depth meant the fraction of total T cells that were SARS-CoV-2-associated. Each spike-specific TCR was assigned to its reactive spike region and to a CD4 or CD8 class using the MIRA data. Log10-transformed breadth and depth values were compared by one-way ANOVA with Sidak's multiple comparisons tests. TCRdb limited this immuneACCESS table to in-frame rearrangements with V and J called. A share of clones is missing; checked studies link under half to unresolved V genes, and the rest is unexplained. V, J and clone size are those of that table, while D and trimming were read from the DNA. The table for this sample lists some 150,000 clones; 85% to 95% of them were counted only once. The ten largest account for approximately 1.5% of the sample.

Summary of the overall study and its limitations: No day 14 peak-response samples were available, so repertoires were characterized only after the peak T cell response. Vaccine-associated CD4 TCRs spanned the whole spike protein, with dominant responses in regions 160-218 and 743-854. Nearly half of unique spike-specific TCRs reportedly recognized epitopes outside regions mutated in the B.1.351 and B.1.1.7 variants. In the small 56-69-year group, the increase in depth fell short of significance, most likely because of low power. After two AZD1222 doses, spike-specific TCR breadth and depth were significantly higher than at day 0 and than in MenACWY recipients. Conclusions about previously exposed vaccinees are limited, since just five or six AZD1222 recipients were seropositive for SARS-CoV-2 at baseline. Most participants were white British and females outnumbered males, and the authors suggested that clonal diversity may have been underestimated.

The rearranged chain carries TRBV5-1 and TRBJ2-1, with the identity of the D gene unclear. The clonotype was recovered from an adult who received the AZD1222 COVID-19 vaccine. The source was peripheral blood, collected 28 days after the second AZD1222 dose. The CDR3 in this case is CASSLGGIYNEQFF. The nucleotide sequence reads TGCGCCAGCAGCTTAGGCGGCATCTACAATGAGCAGTTCTTC.